Below are 2 T cell receptor beta chains sequenced from a single sample in a study of identical twins. A single record per CDR3 protein comes from TCRdb applying MiXCR to the 5' RACE reads. The sample lists 1.5 million or so distinct CDR3 sequences, roughly a third seen once, with 0.25% to 0.3% in the top ten. Sequencing was performed on cord blood. The receptors come from a newborn girl in good health.

The genes are TRBV20-1 and TRBJ1-2, with TRBD1 as a possible D gene (6 bases). CDR3 length equals 14 residues. The ends were cut back, 5 bases at V and 0 bases at J, with 13 bases in the middle. Germline V gene data show CDR1 as DFQATT and CDR2 as SNEGSKA (reference sequence). The CDR3 DNA is TGCAGTGCTTCCGACAGGCCAGCTAACTATGGCTACACCTTC. Amino acid sequence: CSASDRPANYGYTF.

This clonotype was seen only a few times. The chain joins TRBV4-1 to TRBJ2-7, with 9 bases fitting TRBD1. Germline CDR1 MGHRA, CDR2 YSYEKL. CDR3 length equals 15 residues. The junction had 3 bases not matched to a gene; V was cut back by 0 bases and J by 3 bases. The CDR3 here is CASSQDGTGIYEQYF. As DNA, the CDR3 is TGCGCCAGCAGCCAAGATGGGACAGGGATCTACGAGCAGTACTTC.